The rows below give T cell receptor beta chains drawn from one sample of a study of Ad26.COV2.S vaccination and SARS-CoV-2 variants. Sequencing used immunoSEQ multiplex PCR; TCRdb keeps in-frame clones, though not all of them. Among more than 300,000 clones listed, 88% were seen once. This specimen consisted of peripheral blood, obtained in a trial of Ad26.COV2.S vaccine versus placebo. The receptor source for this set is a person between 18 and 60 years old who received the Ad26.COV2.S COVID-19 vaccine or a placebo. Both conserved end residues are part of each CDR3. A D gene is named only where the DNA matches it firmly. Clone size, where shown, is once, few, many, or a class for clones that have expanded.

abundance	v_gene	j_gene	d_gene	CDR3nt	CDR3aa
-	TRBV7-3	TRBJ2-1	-	TGTGCCAGCAGCTTGCAGGGGTCCGGGGGTGTAACCAATGAGCAGTTCTTC	CASSLQGSGGVTNEQFF
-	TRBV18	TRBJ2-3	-	TGTGCCAGCTCACCACCTGTTGGTGCAGATACGCAGTATTTT	CASSPPVGADTQYF
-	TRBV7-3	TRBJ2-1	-	TGTGCCAGCAGCTTATACCCCGGGAGTGGATCCTACAATGAGCAGTTCTTC	CASSLYPGSGSYNEQFF
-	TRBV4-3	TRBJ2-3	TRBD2	TGCGCCAGCAGCCAATACCCTAGCGGGAACACAGATACGCAGTATTTT	CASSQYPSGNTDTQYF
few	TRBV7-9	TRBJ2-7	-	TGTGCCAGCAGCTTAGCGTTTCCAGGGTCTGAGCAGTACTTC	CASSLAFPGSEQYF
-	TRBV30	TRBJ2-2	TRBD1	TGTGCCTGGGGACAGGGATTCGAGGAGCTGTTTTTT	CAWGQGFEELFF
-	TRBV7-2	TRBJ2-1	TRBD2	TGTGCCAGCAGCACGTCCCCAACCGGGACTAGTTTGTTCTTC	CASSTSPTGTSLFF
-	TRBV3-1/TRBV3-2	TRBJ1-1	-	TGTGCCAGCAGCCAAGAAGGAACCTGGGGGGGGGCGGCTGAAGCTTTCTTT	CASSQEGTWGGAAEAFF
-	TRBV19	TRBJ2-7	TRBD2	TGTGCCAGTAGTCCCACCGGACTAGCAGCCTACGAGCAGTACTTC	CASSPTGLAAYEQYF
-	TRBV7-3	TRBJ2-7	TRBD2	TGTGCCAGCAGCCCGACTAGCGGGCAATACTACGAGCAGTACTTC	CASSPTSGQYYEQYF
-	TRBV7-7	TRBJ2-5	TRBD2	TGTGCTAGCAGCCTCGGACTAGCGGGGATAGAGACCCAGTACTTC	CASSLGLAGIETQYF
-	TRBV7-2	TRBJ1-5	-	TGTGCCAGCAGCTTAGACGGAACTCAGCCCCAGCATTTT	CASSLDGTQPQHF
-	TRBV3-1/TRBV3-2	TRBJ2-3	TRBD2	TGTGCCAGCAGCCAAACCTCCGGGACTAGCGGGAGCACAGATACGCAGTATTTT	CASSQTSGTSGSTDTQYF
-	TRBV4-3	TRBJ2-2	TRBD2	TGCGCCAGCAGGATGACTAGCGGGAGCGGGGAGCTGTTTTTT	CASRMTSGSGELFF
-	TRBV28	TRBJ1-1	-	TGTGCCATAGCGCGAGGTATCGCGAACACTGAAGCTTTCTTT	CAIARGIANTEAFF
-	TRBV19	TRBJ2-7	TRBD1	TGTGCCAGTAGTATCCCGGGACAGGGGGTCTACGAGCAGTACTTC	CASSIPGQGVYEQYF
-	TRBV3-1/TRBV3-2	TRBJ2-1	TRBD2	TGTGCCAGCAGCCAAGATCTGTTCTCGACTAGCGGGGAGAACAATGAGCAGTTCTTC	CASSQDLFSTSGENNEQFF